Given below is one TCR beta chain in context. The target antigen is unknown. This record comes from a study of radiotherapy plus CTLA-4 blockade in lung cancer. Looking at the study overall: Disease control was seen in 31% of patients, objective responses in about 19%. Findings of the study overall: Early blood T cell clone dynamics, with interferon-beta, were reported to best predict response.

Generated by immunoSEQ multiplex PCR, the TCRdb table keeps only in-frame clones and is missing some. The data show roughly 57,000 clones, approximately 84% seen once. Germline CDR1 is LNHNV and CDR2 is YYDKDF (reference sequence). CDR3 length: 17 residues. V lost 0 bases, J lost 5 bases, and 11 bases stayed unmatched. People whose metastatic non-small-cell lung cancer was chemo-refractory got focal radiation along with CTLA-4 blockade by ipilimumab. The sequenced sample was peripheral blood, obtained from a patient treated with radiotherapy plus ipilimumab. The chain uses TRBV15 and TRBJ2-3; TRBD2 matches at 7 bases. This clonotype was sampled from a human donor with non-small cell lung cancer whose response to radiotherapy plus ipilimumab could not be evaluated. CDR3 region: CATSRDLASGGRDTQYF. For the CDR3, the DNA is TGTGCCACCAGCAGAGATCTCGCTAGCGGAGGGAGAGATACGCAGTATTTT.